This T cell receptor beta chain emerged from a study of blood T cell repertoires in COVID-19. Data came from immunoSEQ multiplex PCR; TCRdb stores just in-frame clones and leaves some out. Here the sample spans some 270,000 clones, over 75% being singletons. This CDR3 has 16 amino acids. With V trimmed by 3 bases and J by 3 bases, 6 bases remained unmatched. Germline V lookup: CDR1 KGHDR, CDR2 SFDVKD. Input material: PBMCs or T cells enriched from blood (not recorded which). The chain has TRBV24-1 and TRBJ2-1; the match to TRBD2 covers 8 bases. The origin of this receptor is a woman aged 25 to 39 who had recovered from COVID-19. The CDR3 loop is CATSDVGSGNYNEQFF. CDR3 DNA: TGTGCCACCAGTGATGTGGGTAGCGGGAACTACAATGAGCAGTTCTTC.